This T cell receptor (beta chain) was sequenced in a study of blood T cell repertoires in COVID-19. For the study at large: Both acute and convalescent COVID-19 samples were obtained from the United States, Italy and Spain. The cDNA or gDNA used as material had been derived from T cells, B-cell-depleted T cells, or PBMCs.

This clone turned up a few times. This CDR3 spans 18 amino acids. The trim removed 6 bases at V and 3 bases at J, leaving 12 bases unmatched. The germline V gene encodes CDR1 KGHSH and CDR2 LQKENI. The method was immunoSEQ multiplex PCR; TCRdb's version includes in-frame clones alone and lacks a portion of them. The sample includes 150,000 to 200,000 clones, about 78% of them seen just once. The V call is TRBV18, the J call TRBJ1-3, with 12 bases identical to TRBD1. Sequencing was performed on PBMCs or T cells enriched from blood (not recorded which). This TCR was recovered from a woman aged 45 to 65 who had recovered from COVID-19. The DNA for the CDR3 is TGTGCCAGCTCCCCTCCGGGACAGGGGGCAGAAGGTGGAAACACCATATATTTT. Translated, it gives CASSPPGQGAEGGNTIYF.